This TCR beta chain was retrieved from a study of post-analysis software for immune sequencing data. Study overall: The cohort encompassed relapsing-remitting, secondary progressive and progressive-relapsing multiple sclerosis disease courses. General study findings and limits: When the samples were clustered directly with F measure, those that had been prepared in the same batch showed strong co-clustering. Versus controls, multiple sclerosis patients showed significantly lower diversity (normalized Chao1).

Each TCR beta cDNA library carried unique molecular identifiers. About 500,000 cDNA molecules were obtained from approximately 0.91 to 9.4 million T cells. Via MiXCR, TCRdb re-called the PCR reads, giving one row per CDR3 protein. This sample has 450,000 or so distinct CDR3 sequences, with 45% found just once. The sample holds a few counts of this clonotype. Its antigen is not identified. The sequenced material came from blood. The TCR sequence derives from a girl aged 10-17 years with multiple sclerosis.

The CDR3 spells CASSSLAGLGLEQYF. The CDR3 DNA reads as TGTGCCAGCAGCTCCTTAGCGGGCCTAGGCCTCGAGCAGTACTTC. J is TRBJ2-7 and V is TRBV5-4; TRBD2 agrees at 7 bases. CDR3 length: 15 residues. Germline CDR1 is SGHNT and CDR2 is YYREEE (reference sequence). Unmatched junction bases numbered 12, after V lost 3 bases and J lost 6 bases. Looking up the rest from reference TRBV5-4 and TRBJ2-7 gives the full variable domain: ETGVTQSPTHLIKTRGQQVTLRCSSQSGHNTVSWYQQALGQGPQFIFQYYREEENGRGNFPPRFSGLQFPNYSSELNVNALELDDSALYLCASSSLAGLGLEQYFGPGTRLTVT.